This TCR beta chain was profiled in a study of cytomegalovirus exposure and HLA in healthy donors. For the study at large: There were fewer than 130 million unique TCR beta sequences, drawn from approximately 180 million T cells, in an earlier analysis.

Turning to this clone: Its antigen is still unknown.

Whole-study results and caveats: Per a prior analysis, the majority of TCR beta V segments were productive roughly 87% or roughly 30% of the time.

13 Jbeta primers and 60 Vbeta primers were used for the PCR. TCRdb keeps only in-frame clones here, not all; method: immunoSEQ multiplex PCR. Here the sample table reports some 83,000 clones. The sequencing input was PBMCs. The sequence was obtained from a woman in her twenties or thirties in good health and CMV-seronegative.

CDR3 in DNA: TGCGCCAGCAGCGGAAGTACAGGGGGTTATGGCTACACCTTC. It codes for CASSGSTGGYGYTF. This rearrangement joins TRBV5-1 to TRBJ1-2; 8 bases agree with TRBD1. V shed 4 bases and J 5 bases; nucleotides not matched to a gene: 7. The CDR3 covers 14 residues. The V gene's germline CDR1 is SGHRS and CDR2 YFSETQ.